The TCR beta chain under discussion was sequenced for a study of blood T cell repertoires in COVID-19. Study overall: Acute and convalescent COVID-19 samples came from the United States, Italy and Spain. T cells, B-cell-depleted T cells, or PBMCs provided the cDNA or gDNA that served as material.

As processed by the authors: It was from reference gene primer amplification that nucleated cell counts were estimated. The assay was immunoSEQ multiplex PCR, and TCRdb's table has in-frame clones only and misses some. V and J calls and clone size are given by that table; D and trimming were obtained from the DNA. The sample has hundreds of thousands of clones, under 90% seen once. Germline V gives CDR1 LNHDA, CDR2 SQIVND (reference sequence). The CDR3 consists of 16 residues. The V segment lost 5 bases and the J segment 2 bases; nucleotides outside the gene matches: 10. Sequencing input: peripheral blood. The sequence was obtained from a man aged 60 to 75 who had recovered from COVID-19. The chain recombines TRBV19 with TRBJ2-5; 8 bases map to TRBD1. The CDR3 DNA sequence: TGTGCCAGTAGTGCCCAGGGGGCCTGGGGGCAAGAGACCCAGTACTTC. It codes for CASSAQGAWGQETQYF.